The present T cell receptor (beta chain) was sequenced within a study of T cells in Graves' hyperthyroidism and ophthalmopathy. The study defined stable Graves' hyperthyroidism as no ophthalmopathy progression within 18 months. Patients aged 18 to 65 had newly diagnosed hyperthyroidism lasting under 2 months. Investigators excluded patients with uncontrolled infection, other autoimmune disease, pregnancy or lactation. Note on this clonotype: Its antigen remains unknown.

Whole-study results and caveats: Clonotypes that were expanded in thyroid above 0.001 mostly appeared in blood too.

The source material, RNA transcripts, was used to amplify TCR beta CDR3 regions. In the first-round RT-PCR of the TCR CDR3, the HTBI primer set was used. TCRdb processed the multiplex PCR reads anew with MiXCR; each CDR3 protein has one entry. The sample consists of fewer than 750,000 distinct CDR3 sequences, just over 45% of them appearing once. The TCR comes from a woman between 18 and 30 years old with Graves' hyperthyroidism. The sample comprised peripheral blood or thyroid tissue (not recorded which).

This CDR3 is CASSLTAIAYEQYF. In nucleotides, the CDR3 is TGCGCCAGCAGTTTGACAGCGATTGCCTACGAGCAGTACTTC. The chain couples TRBV5-1 to TRBJ2-7, with D perhaps TRBD1 (5 bases). Trimming cost V 5 bases and J 2 bases, with 14 bases left between them. The CDR3 runs to 14 residues. CDR1 and CDR2 from the germline V gene are SGHRS and YFSETQ.